What follows are 16 T cell receptor beta chains derived from one specimen sequenced in a study of OX40 agonist ivuxolimab in advanced cancers. Clones were sequenced by immunoSEQ multiplex PCR, and TCRdb holds only the in-frame ones, with some missing. The sample lists 40,000 to 45,000 clones, about 90% occurring once. The material sequenced was CD4+ or CD8+ T cells sorted from blood, taken in a trial of the OX40 agonist ivuxolimab. Receptors were obtained from an adult with an advanced solid tumor such as melanoma, head and neck, liver or kidney cancer.

V is TRBV10-2 and J is TRBJ1-1; D is perhaps TRBD1 (6 bases). CDR1 is WSHSY and CDR2 is SAAADI in the germline V gene. The CDR3 is 13 amino acids. Trimming cost V 8 bases and J 0 bases, with 10 bases left between them. CDR3 coding DNA: TGCGCCAGCGGACAGTCCCTGAACACTGAAGCTTTCTTT. Translation gives CASGQSLNTEAFF.

The chain carries TRBV6-5 and TRBJ1-1; D is unclear. The germline V and J ends were trimmed by 8 bases and 0 bases, with 10 bases remaining between them. Looked up from germline, CDR1 is MNHEY and CDR2 is SVGAGI. The CDR3 is 13 amino acids. CDR3 coding DNA: TGTGCCAGCTCCGGCAGTTTGAACACTGAAGCTTTCTTT. Protein: CASSGSLNTEAFF.

This chain uses TRBV9 with TRBJ2-1, with 9 positions matching TRBD2. V shed 2 bases, J shed 8 bases, and the junction held 8 bases outside the gene matches. The CDR3 consists of 15 residues. Germline V CDR1 and CDR2: SGDLS, YYNGEE. CDR3 DNA sequence: TGTGCCAGCAGCGTCTTTGGCGGGAGGGTCGATGAGCAGTTCTTC. Protein sequence: CASSVFGGRVDEQFF.

This clone was seen once. The chain is built from TRBV4-3 and TRBJ2-2; D unresolved. The germline V gene has CDR1 LGHNA and CDR2 YSLEER. Trimming left V 4 bases short and J 4 bases short, with 13 bases between. CDR3 length equals 15 residues. Here the CDR3 DNA reads TGCGCCAGCAGCCCAGCTGTCGAGCTCACCGGGGAGCTGTTTTTT. As protein: CASSPAVELTGELFF.

The chain is built from TRBV7-9 and TRBJ2-7; tentatively, D is TRBD1 or TRBD2 (5 bases each). CDR3 length: 14 residues. The V end was cut by 5 bases, the J end by 0 bases, with 11 bases between. Germline V lookup: CDR1 SEHNR, CDR2 FQNEAQ (reference sequence). CDR3 nucleotides: TGTGCCAGCAGCCCGAGGGGAAGCTCCTACGAGCAGTACTTC. Translated: CASSPRGSSYEQYF.

J is TRBJ2-1 and V is TRBV11-2; D is tentatively TRBD1 or TRBD2 (6 bases each). The germline V gene encodes CDR1 SGHAT and CDR2 FQNNGV. V was trimmed by 5 bases and J by 2 bases, leaving 16 bases between them. There are 16 residues in the CDR3. CDR3 DNA sequence: TGTGCCAGCAGCACGACTTCGGGGGCCCCCTACAATGAGCAGTTCTTC. Its protein is CASSTTSGAPYNEQFF.

The chain couples TRBV27 to TRBJ2-7, with no clear D. The germline V gene encodes CDR1 MNHEY and CDR2 SMNVEV (reference sequence). V lost 1 base to trimming and J lost 0 bases, with 13 bases between them. This CDR3 contains 16 residues. CDR3 amino acids: CASSLYADTSSYEQYF. In DNA form, the CDR3 reads TGTGCCAGCAGTTTATACGCAGATACCAGCTCCTACGAGCAGTACTTC.

This chain links TRBV7-8 with TRBJ1-4; D is possibly TRBD1 (6 bases). The CDR3 has 15 amino acids. Trimming shortened V by 5 bases and J by 4 bases, and 14 bases separated the two germline ends. Germline V CDR1 and CDR2: SGHVS, FQNEAQ. CDR3 sequence reads: CASSTGQRSNEKLFF. For the CDR3, the DNA is TGTGCCAGCAGCACTGGACAGAGGAGTAATGAAAAACTGTTTTTT.

This chain connects TRBV25-1 to TRBJ2-7, with a possible D match to TRBD1 (6 bases). V was shortened by 3 bases and J by 7 bases, with 22 bases between the two germline ends. Germline loops: CDR1 MGHDK, CDR2 SYGVNS. The CDR3 extends over 16 amino acids. Here the CDR3 DNA reads TGTGCCAGCAGTGAGTTCCCCGGGACAACGATCGGGGAGCAGTACTTC. Translated, it gives CASSEFPGTTIGEQYF.

The rearrangement uses TRBV28 and TRBJ2-1, with D perhaps matching TRBD1 or TRBD2 (5 bases each). The V end was cut by 3 bases, the J end by 4 bases, with 16 bases between. CDR3 length equals 16 residues. The V gene's germline CDR1 is MDHEN and CDR2 SYDVKM. As DNA, the CDR3 is TGTGCCAGCAGTTTGTGGAGAGGGACGGGGTACAATGAGCAGTTCTTC. Its protein is CASSLWRGTGYNEQFF. The full variable domain, in which reference TRBV28 and TRBJ2-1 provide the parts outside the CDR3, is DVKVTQSSRYLVKRTGEKVFLECVQDMDHENMFWYRQDPGLGLRLIYFSYDVKMKEKGDIPEGYSVSREKKERFSLILESASTNQTSMYLCASSLWRGTGYNEQFFGPGTRLTVL.

The sample holds one count of this clone. The chain is built from TRBV27 and TRBJ2-5; 10 bases agree with TRBD2. Germline trimming cut 1 base from V and 5 bases from J; bases unmatched to any gene: 13. This CDR3 is built from 18 residues. CDR1 is MNHEY, CDR2 SMNVEV, per germline (reference sequence). The CDR3 spells CASSLWGRAGGPIETQYF. The CDR3 bases are TGTGCCAGCAGTTTATGGGGCAGAGCGGGAGGGCCTATTGAGACCCAGTACTTC.

V and J are TRBV7-9 and TRBJ1-1; D remains unclear. Trimming took off 5 bases at V and 4 bases at J, with 11 bases between the two ends. Germline V CDR1 and CDR2: SEHNR, FQNEAQ (reference sequence). This CDR3 is built from 13 residues. CDR3 nucleotide sequence: TGTGCCAGCAGCCAAGGATTGGCCACTGAAGCTTTCTTT. Its protein product is CASSQGLATEAFF.

The J gene is TRBJ2-7, the V gene TRBV28, with a possible D match to TRBD1 (5 bases). Between the trimmed V and J ends, which lost 7 bases and 4 bases, there was a span of 17 bases. The CDR3 contains 14 residues. Germline loops: CDR1 MDHEN, CDR2 SYDVKM. CDR3 residues: CASTLNGHEYEQYF. In DNA, the CDR3 is TGTGCCAGCACCCTGAACGGACATGAATACGAGCAGTACTTC.

The CDR3 is CASSPYPLAGGQETQYF. The DNA for the CDR3 is TGTGCCAGCAGCCCCTACCCGCTGGCGGGAGGCCAAGAGACCCAGTACTTC. The chain recombines TRBV11-3 with TRBJ2-5, with TRBD2 identical over 8 bases. V trimming: 5 bases; J trimming: 1 base; junction bases outside the gene matches: 12. The CDR3 is 17 amino acids. Germline CDR1 is SGHNT and CDR2 is YENEEA. The variable domain in full, completed from reference TRBV11-3 and TRBJ2-5, reads EAGVVQSPRYKIIEKKQPVAFWCNPISGHNTLYWYLQNLGQGPELLIRYENEEAVDDSQLPKDRFSAERLKGVDSTLKIQPAELGDSAVYLCASSPYPLAGGQETQYFGPGTRLLVL.

The CDR3 nucleotides read TGTGCCAGCAGCGTAAGACAGACTACAGAAGCTAGCGGGAGGGCCGATTATTTT. This encodes CASSVRQTTEASGRADYF. The V gene is TRBV7-9, the J gene TRBJ2-3, with 12 bases aligning to TRBD2. V dropped 5 bases and J dropped 15; count of bases not matched to a gene: 24. The germline V gene encodes CDR1 SEHNR and CDR2 FQNEAQ (reference sequence). The CDR3 is 18 residues long.

V is TRBV27 and J is TRBJ2-1; D gene unclear. Deletions cut 5 bases from V and 3 bases from J, with 8 bases between. The length of the CDR3 is 13 residues. From germline, CDR1 is MNHEY and CDR2 SMNVEV (reference sequence). This chain's CDR3 is CASSIYDYNEQFF. The CDR3 DNA reads as TGTGCCAGCAGTATCTACGACTACAATGAGCAGTTCTTC.